This TCR beta chain was profiled in a study of blood T cells in healthy people across ages. Across the whole study: Through template switching, about one barcoded beta molecule was captured per two T cells, as measured in model experiments.

About this clonotype: The antigen is unknown.

Study conclusions and caveats: Age showed a roughly linear inverse relationship with TCR beta diversity per million T cells. Because donor CMV status was unknown, expanded clonotype changes were possibly confounded.

This CDR3 has 16 residues. V lost 1 base and J 1 base, leaving 13 bases between the germline ends. From germline, CDR1 is SGHVS and CDR2 FNYEAQ. PCR was performed a second time for roughly 7 to 12 cycles using a sample-barcoded 5' primer and a J-beta primer mix. MiXCR was run by TCRdb on the 5' RACE reads, yielding one entry per CDR3 protein. The sample lists 1.5 million to 2 million distinct CDR3 sequences, roughly 43% occurring once. The sequence came from a human donor in good health. This chain joins TRBV7-6 and TRBJ2-5; D gene uncertain. Specimen: blood. CDR3 nucleotides: TGTGCCAGCAGCTTAGTTCCGCGTAGCACCCAAGAGACCCAGTACTTC. Its protein is CASSLVPRSTQETQYF.